This T cell receptor beta chain is from a study of early T cells in non-severe SARS-CoV-2 infection. This CDR3 region has 16 residues. Per germline, CDR1 LGHNT and CDR2 FRNRAP. Trimming removed 1 base from V and 7 bases from J; junction bases left unmatched: 6. The sample holds many counts of this clonotype. MiXCR, applied by TCRdb to the 5' RACE reads, yields one record per CDR3 protein. The data hold some 24,000 distinct CDR3 sequences, with 4.3% observed a single time. The source is an adult who was a healthcare worker with PCR-confirmed SARS-CoV-2 infection or an uninfected control (not recorded which). The sample comprised whole blood. The chain links TRBV12-5 to TRBJ2-1; 11 bases map to TRBD2. CDR3 loop: CASGLETSGGGNEQFF. The CDR3 bases are TGTGCTAGTGGTTTGGAAACTAGCGGGGGCGGGAATGAGCAGTTCTTC.